A selection of T cell receptor beta chains follows, all from one sample in a study of CD8 T cells in ankylosing spondylitis. TCRdb independently ran MiXCR on the 5' RACE reads; one entry per CDR3 protein. Here the sample spans some 340,000 distinct CDR3 sequences, roughly 15% being singletons. Sequencing was done on a sample of blood, either unsorted or a sorted T cell fraction (not recorded which). The source of these receptors is a male donor with ankylosing spondylitis or in good health (not recorded which). Each CDR3 is given with its conserved first and last residue. The order of the fields is V gene, D gene, J gene, clone size, CDR3 protein, CDR3 DNA. D genes are given only for firm matches. For some rows the clone size is stated as once, few or many, or as a class when expanded; others skip it.

v_call: TRBV6-1
d_call: NA
j_call: TRBJ1-4
clone_size: NA
cdr3_aa: CASSDPGVNEKLFF
cdr3_nt: TGTGCCAGCAGTGATCCGGGGGTTAATGAAAAACTGTTTTTT

v_call: TRBV5-1
d_call: NA
j_call: TRBJ2-5
clone_size: NA
cdr3_aa: CASRPGHRETQYF
cdr3_nt: TGCGCCAGCAGGCCGGGACATCGAGAGACCCAGTACTTC

v_call: TRBV20-1
d_call: TRBD2
j_call: TRBJ2-3
clone_size: NA
cdr3_aa: CSATGTSATDTQYF
cdr3_nt: TGCAGTGCCACCGGGACTAGCGCCACAGATACGCAGTATTTT

v_call: TRBV27
d_call: NA
j_call: TRBJ2-7
clone_size: few
cdr3_aa: CASSGALSYEQYF
cdr3_nt: TGTGCCAGCAGTGGGGCTCTCTCCTACGAGCAGTACTTC

v_call: TRBV6-6
d_call: NA
j_call: TRBJ1-2
clone_size: few
cdr3_aa: CASSYAERSGYTF
cdr3_nt: TGTGCCAGCAGTTACGCGGAACGTAGCGGCTACACCTTC

v_call: TRBV20-1
d_call: NA
j_call: TRBJ1-6
clone_size: NA
cdr3_aa: CSARKDGGNSPLHF
cdr3_nt: TGCAGTGCTAGGAAGGACGGGGGAAATTCACCCCTCCACTTT

v_call: TRBV10-3
d_call: NA
j_call: TRBJ2-4
clone_size: NA
cdr3_aa: CAISESKVSGDIQYF
cdr3_nt: TGTGCCATCAGTGAGTCGAAAGTTTCTGGAGACATTCAGTACTTC

v_call: TRBV20-1
d_call: NA
j_call: TRBJ1-5
clone_size: many
cdr3_aa: CSASTLWGGGSNQPQHF
cdr3_nt: TGCAGTGCTAGCACCCTTTGGGGGGGAGGGAGCAATCAGCCCCAGCATTTT

v_call: TRBV4-2
d_call: NA
j_call: TRBJ2-5
clone_size: few
cdr3_aa: CASSQMDGQETQYF
cdr3_nt: TGTGCCAGCAGCCAAATGGACGGGCAAGAGACCCAGTACTTC

v_call: TRBV5-1
d_call: NA
j_call: TRBJ1-4
clone_size: few
cdr3_aa: CASSYDSATNEKLFF
cdr3_nt: TGCGCCAGCAGCTATGACAGCGCAACTAATGAAAAACTGTTTTTT